The clone carrying this T cell receptor beta chain was picked up many times. Its target is unknown. This specimen comes from a study of cytomegalovirus exposure and HLA in healthy donors. General study points: With high specificity and sensitivity, the classifier reportedly diagnosed cytomegalovirus status. The authors reported that TCR beta sequences could predict HLA-A and HLA-B alleles. These predictions were accurate for most subjects in the first cohort.

The PCR ran on 60 Vbeta and 13 Jbeta primers. Profiling relied on immunoSEQ multiplex PCR, and the TCRdb table lists in-frame clones only, not all of them. The sample holds about 82,000 clones, less than 80% seen once. Germline V gene sequence: CDR1 SGHKS, CDR2 YYEKEE (reference sequence). V was trimmed by 4 bases and J by 1 base, leaving 11 bases between them. This CDR3 is built from 15 residues. Sequenced: PBMCs. This TCR came from a woman in her fifties or sixties in good health and CMV-seropositive. The V and J genes are TRBV5-5 and TRBJ1-4; the D is unclear. The CDR3: CASSNWGGTNEKLFF. The CDR3 DNA reads TGTGCCAGCAGCAATTGGGGAGGAACTAATGAAAAACTGTTTTTT.